This T cell receptor (beta chain) was obtained from a study of blood T cell repertoires in COVID-19. About the study: Spain, Italy and the United States supplied samples that represented acute and convalescent COVID-19.

TCRdb keeps only in-frame clones here, not all; method: immunoSEQ multiplex PCR. This sample carries around 280,000 clones, approximately 86% of them seen once, and the ten largest clones take around 1.2%. This CDR3 has 13 residues. Germline V CDR1 and CDR2: MNHNS, SASEGT. V lost 8 bases to trimming and J lost 4 bases; unmatched junction nucleotides: 6. The sequenced material came from peripheral blood. The chain recombines TRBV6-1 with TRBJ2-3; 7 bases are a match to TRBD2. The TCR comes from a man in his sixties or seventies with acute or convalescent COVID-19. CDR3 bases: TGTGCCAGCTGTCCGGGAGGATCAGATACGCAGTATTTT. Its translation: CASCPGGSDTQYF.